Each of the 9 T cell receptor beta chains below was sequenced from the same sample in a study of T cell clonality in common variable immunodeficiency. Study results and limitations: In common variable immunodeficiency, TCR beta chains reportedly carried fewer deletions and N-nucleotide insertions.

Only in-frame clones appear in the TCRdb table, and some are missing; sequencing was by immunoSEQ multiplex PCR. Reported are thousands of clones, none seen only once; the ten largest carry approximately 5%. The antigens these receptors bind are not known. Material: peripheral blood mononuclear cells. The source of these receptors is a human donor with common variable immunodeficiency.

Only a few counts were recorded for this clone. With the read ending 3 residues before the CDR3 end, the germline J gene is used to fill in that end. The chain is built from TRBV7-9 and TRBJ1-1; D is possibly TRBD1 (6 bases). The CDR3 runs to 13 residues. The germline gives CDR1 SEHNR, CDR2 FQNEAQ (reference sequence). V gave up 6 bases and J gave up 5 bases, with 13 bases separating them. The DNA read from the CDR3 is TGTGCCAGCAGAGAACCAGGGGAAACTGAA. Amino acid sequence: CASREPGETE. The entire CDR3 protein reads CASREPGETEAFF. The complete variable domain, with remaining parts taken from reference TRBV7-9 and TRBJ1-1, reads DTGVSQNPRHKITKRGQNVTFRCDPISEHNRLYWYRQTLGQGPEFLTYFQNEAQLEKSRLLSDRFSAERPKGSFSTLEIQRTEQGDSAMYLCASREPGETEAFFGQGTRLTVV.

This clone is medium-sized within its sample. With the read ending 3 residues before the CDR3 end, the germline J gene is used to fill in that end. V usage is TRBV18 and J usage is TRBJ1-1; TRBD1 agrees at 7 bases. The CDR3 has 16 residues. Germline V lookup: CDR1 KGHSH, CDR2 LQKENI. The V segment lost 4 bases and the J segment 4 bases; nucleotides outside the gene matches: 12. CDR3 DNA (partial): TGTGCCAGCTCACGCACAGGGGTTGGGGTGGGCACTGAA. It specifies CASSRTGVGVGTE. The full CDR3 reads CASSRTGVGVGTEAFF.

There are a few counts of this clone. The read gets to within 3 residues of the CDR3 end, and the germline J gene fills in the rest. The rearrangement links TRBV7-2 to TRBJ2-1; 12 bases fit TRBD2. CDR3 length equals 15 residues. The V gene's germline CDR1 is SGHTA and CDR2 FQGNSA. V gave up 3 bases and J gave up 6 bases; unmatched junction bases: 3. CDR3 bases read: TGTGCCAGCAGCTTGACTAGCGGGAGCGGCAATGAG. Translation: CASSLTSGSGNE. The CDR3 as a whole reads CASSLTSGSGNEQFF.

This clone was seen a handful of times. The read terminates 3 residues ahead of where the CDR3 ends, so the germline J gene completes it. This sequence joins TRBV7-2 and TRBJ2-4, with TRBD1 identical over 8 bases. Germline V gene data show CDR1 as SGHTA and CDR2 as FQGNSA. The ends lost 0 bases at V and 1 base at J; junction bases unmatched: 5. CDR3 size: 17 residues. This CDR3 is CASSLAPGGVAKNIQYF. Partial CDR3 DNA: TGTGCCAGCAGCTTAGCCCCAGGGGGCGTCGCCAAAAACATT.

The table lists this clone with a few counts. The DNA read from the CDR3 is TGTGCCAGCAGTGATCGCGCCCGGGGTCAGCCC. Translated: CASSDRARGQP. The entire CDR3 sequence reads CASSDRARGQPQHF. This chain links TRBV2 with TRBJ1-5, with D hard to call. The CDR3 extends 3 residues past the end of the read, so its final part is completed from the germline J gene. V was trimmed by 3 bases and J by 6 bases, leaving 12 bases between them. This CDR3 comprises 14 residues. In germline, CDR1 is SNHLY, CDR2 FYNNEI.

The table lists this clone with a few counts. Sequencing ends 3 residues short of the CDR3 end; the germline J gene provides the rest. The V call is TRBV20-1, the J call TRBJ2-7, with D perhaps matching TRBD2 (6 bases). Trimming took off 3 bases at V and 3 bases at J, with 12 bases between the two ends. The germline V gene has CDR1 DFQATT and CDR2 SNEGSKA (reference sequence). The CDR3 length is 13 residues. The CDR3 bases that were read are TGCAGTGCTAGGGCTTGGCGGGACTACGAG. It translates to CSARAWRDYE. The entire CDR3 protein reads CSARAWRDYEQYF.

Details on this clone: Read coverage stops 3 residues before the CDR3 terminus; the germline J gene supplies the remainder. V gene TRBV20-1 combines with J gene TRBJ2-7; 11 bases match TRBD1. J gave up 5 bases and V 3 bases, and 6 bases lay outside the gene matches. Germline V gene sequence: CDR1 DFQATT, CDR2 SNEGSKA (reference sequence). This CDR3 comprises 14 residues. CDR3 sequence: CSARADRGPHEQYF. Partial CDR3 DNA: TGCAGTGCTAGGGCGGACAGGGGGCCCCACGAG.

This clone occurred a few times. The chain's CDR3 is CASSLGQTLGYEQYF. The CDR3 bases that were read are TGTGCCAGCAGCTTAGGTCAAACTCTAGGATACGAG. The chain combines TRBV7-2 with TRBJ2-7; D not certain. The read stops 3 residues short of the end of the CDR3; the missing end is completed from the germline J gene. V was cut by 1 base and J by 4 bases, with 14 bases left in between. Germline values: CDR1 SGHTA, CDR2 FQGNSA. The CDR3 runs to 15 residues.

The table lists this clone with a few counts. The read finishes 3 residues shy of the CDR3 end, and the germline J gene is used to complete it. This rearrangement joins TRBV2 to TRBJ2-7; 8 nucleotides line up with TRBD1. The CDR3 sequence is 14 residues long. J gave up 2 bases and V 6 bases, and 6 bases lay outside the gene matches. Germline V lookup: CDR1 SNHLY, CDR2 FYNNEI. The part of the CDR3 DNA that was read is TGTGCCAGCAGGACAGGGGTTAGGACCTACGAG. Translating gives CASRTGVRTYE. From start to end, the CDR3 is CASRTGVRTYEQYF.